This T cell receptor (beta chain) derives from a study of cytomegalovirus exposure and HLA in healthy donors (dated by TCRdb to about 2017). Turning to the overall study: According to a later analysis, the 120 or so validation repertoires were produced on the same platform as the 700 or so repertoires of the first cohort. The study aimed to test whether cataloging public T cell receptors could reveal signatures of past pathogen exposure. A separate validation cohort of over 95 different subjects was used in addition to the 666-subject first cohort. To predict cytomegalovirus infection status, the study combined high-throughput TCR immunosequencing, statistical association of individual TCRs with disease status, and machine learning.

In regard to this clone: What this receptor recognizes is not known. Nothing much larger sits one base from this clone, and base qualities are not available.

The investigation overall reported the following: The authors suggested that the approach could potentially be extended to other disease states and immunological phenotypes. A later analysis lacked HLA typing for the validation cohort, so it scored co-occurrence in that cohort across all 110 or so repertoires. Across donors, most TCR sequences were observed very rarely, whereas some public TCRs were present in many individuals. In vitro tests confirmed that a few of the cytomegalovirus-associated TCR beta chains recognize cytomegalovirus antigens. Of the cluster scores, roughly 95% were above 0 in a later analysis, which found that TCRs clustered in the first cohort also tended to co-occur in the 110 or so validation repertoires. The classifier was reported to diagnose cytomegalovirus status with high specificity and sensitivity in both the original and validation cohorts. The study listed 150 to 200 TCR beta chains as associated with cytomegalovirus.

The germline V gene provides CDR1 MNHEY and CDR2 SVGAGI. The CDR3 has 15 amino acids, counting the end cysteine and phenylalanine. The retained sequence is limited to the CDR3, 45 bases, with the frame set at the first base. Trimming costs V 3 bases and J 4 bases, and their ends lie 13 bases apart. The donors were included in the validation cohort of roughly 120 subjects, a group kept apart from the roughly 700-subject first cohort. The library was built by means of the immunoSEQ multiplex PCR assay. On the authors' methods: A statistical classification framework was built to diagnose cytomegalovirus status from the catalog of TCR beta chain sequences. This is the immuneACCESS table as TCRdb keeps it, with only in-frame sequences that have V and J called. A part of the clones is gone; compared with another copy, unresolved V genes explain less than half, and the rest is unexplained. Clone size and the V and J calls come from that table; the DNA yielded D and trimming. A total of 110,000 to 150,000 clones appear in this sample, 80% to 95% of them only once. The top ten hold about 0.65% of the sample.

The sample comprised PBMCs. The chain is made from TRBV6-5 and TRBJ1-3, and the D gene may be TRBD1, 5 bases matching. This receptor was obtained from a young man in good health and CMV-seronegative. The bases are TGTGCCAGCAGTTATCTAGGGGATTTCGGAAACACCATATATTTT. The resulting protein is CASSYLGDFGNTIYF.